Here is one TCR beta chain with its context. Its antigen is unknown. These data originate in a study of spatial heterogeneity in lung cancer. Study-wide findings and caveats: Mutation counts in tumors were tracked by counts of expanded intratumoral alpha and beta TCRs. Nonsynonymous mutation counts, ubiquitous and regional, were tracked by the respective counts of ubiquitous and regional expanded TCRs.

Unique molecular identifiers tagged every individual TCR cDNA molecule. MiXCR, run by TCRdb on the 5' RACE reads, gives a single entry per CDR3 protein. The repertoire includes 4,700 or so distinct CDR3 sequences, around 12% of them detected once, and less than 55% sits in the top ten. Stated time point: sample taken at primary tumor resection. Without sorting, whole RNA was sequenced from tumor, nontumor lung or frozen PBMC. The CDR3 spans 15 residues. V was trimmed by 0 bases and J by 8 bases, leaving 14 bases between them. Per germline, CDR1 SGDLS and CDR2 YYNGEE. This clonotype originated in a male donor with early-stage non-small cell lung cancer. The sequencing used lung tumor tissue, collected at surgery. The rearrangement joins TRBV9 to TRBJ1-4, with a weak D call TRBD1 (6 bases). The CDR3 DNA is TGTGCCAGCAGCGTAGGGACTGGGGACAAGGAAAAACTGTTTTTT. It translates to CASSVGTGDKEKLFF.